What follows describes a single T cell receptor beta chain. Its specificity is not known. Sequencing was performed with immunoSEQ multiplex PCR; in TCRdb, only in-frame clones are kept and a portion is missing. The sample records about 180,000 clones, 88% being singletons. V was clipped by 2 bases and J by 1 base; unmatched bases: 5. The germline gives CDR1 SGDLS, CDR2 YYNGEE. The CDR3 consists of 17 residues. The record originates from a study of T cell responses to AZD1222 COVID-19 vaccine. General study findings and limits: Baseline serostatus was positive in only six AZD1222 recipients. Regions 160-218 and 743-854 dominated among vaccine-associated CD4 TCRs spanning spike. Donors were mostly white British, more females; clonal diversity possibly underestimated. Nearly half of spike-specific TCRs reportedly target unmutated variant regions.

This specimen was peripheral blood, taken 28 days after the second AZD1222 dose. J is TRBJ2-6 and V is TRBV9; 8 nucleotides align to TRBD2. The sequence derives from an adult who received the AZD1222 COVID-19 vaccine. The CDR3 loop is CASSVGLGVSGANVLTF. The DNA for the CDR3 is TGTGCCAGCAGCGTGGGACTAGGGGTTTCTGGGGCCAACGTCCTGACTTTC.